The 21 T cell receptor beta chains given below trace back to one sample, sequenced in a study of shared clonotypes between healthy human individuals. Generated by immunoSEQ multiplex PCR, the TCRdb table keeps only in-frame clones and is missing some. The repertoire holds about 1.1 million clones, with around 77% as singletons. Sequencing input: memory CD4+ T cells from PBMCs. The subset: CD45RA-negative fraction. These receptors all stem from a man younger than 35 in good health. Some clones in this sample may be carry-over from other donors' samples.

Remarks on this clone: Germline and junction disagree at one end, which may indicate a read error. The sample carries other DNA sequences with the same CDR3. This sequence joins TRBV27 and TRBJ2-2; D uncertain. The CDR3 length is 15 residues. CDR1 and CDR2 (germline): MNHEY, SMNVEV (reference sequence). CDR3 amino acids: CASSPRVLNTGELFF. The DNA for the CDR3 is TGTGCTAGCAGTCCAAGGGTGTTGAACACCGGGGAGCTGTTTTTT.

The rearrangement uses TRBV5-1 and TRBJ2-2, with unresolved D. The germline V and J ends were trimmed by 4 bases and 0 bases, with 10 bases remaining between them. Germline loops: CDR1 SGHRS, CDR2 YFSETQ. The CDR3 consists of 15 residues. CDR3 in amino acids: CASSKQRANTGELFF. The CDR3 DNA reads as TGCGCCAGCAGCAAACAGAGAGCGAACACCGGGGAGCTGTTTTTT.

The rearrangement joins TRBV7-9 to TRBJ2-3, with D perhaps matching TRBD1 or TRBD2 (7 bases each). V lost 5 bases to trimming and J lost 4 bases, with 10 bases between them. This CDR3 comprises 13 residues. Germline V gives CDR1 SEHNR, CDR2 FQNEAQ (reference sequence). In DNA, the CDR3 is TGTGCCAGCAGCCCAGGGGGGGCAGATACGCAGTATTTT. It is translated as CASSPGGADTQYF.

This rearrangement joins TRBV5-4 to TRBJ2-7; 12 bases are a match to TRBD1. V lost 4 bases, J lost 6 bases, and 5 bases stayed unmatched. The length of the CDR3 is 14 residues. The germline V gene has CDR1 SGHNT and CDR2 YYREEE (reference sequence). CDR3 amino acids: CASSDRDRGREQYF. CDR3 in DNA: TGTGCCAGCAGCGACCGGGACAGGGGGCGCGAGCAGTACTTC.

The chain employs TRBV7-2 and TRBJ1-5; D possibly corresponds to TRBD1 (5 bases). The CDR3 totals 15 residues. Per germline, CDR1 SGHTA and CDR2 FQGNSA. Trimming left V 1 base short and J 7 bases short, with 14 bases between. CDR3 region: CASSLGPFGGQPQHF. The CDR3 DNA is TGTGCCAGCAGCTTAGGCCCCTTCGGGGGGCAGCCCCAGCATTTT.

This clone was picked up a small number of times. This chain uses TRBV19 with TRBJ1-2; D is unclear. Trimming cost V 1 base and J 10 bases, with 13 bases left between them. CDR1 and CDR2 (germline): LNHDA, SQIVND (reference sequence). This CDR3 contains 13 residues. The CDR3 DNA reads TGTGCCAGTAGTATAGCTCCCGGAGCGGACTACACCTTC. It is translated as CASSIAPGADYTF.

This clone has at least ten counts. The sample carries other DNA sequences with the same CDR3. The genes are TRBV28 and TRBJ2-1; D is unclear. Trimming took 8 bases from V and 2 from J, leaving 4 bases between them. Germline V gene sequence: CDR1 MDHEN, CDR2 SYDVKM. This CDR3 comprises 11 residues. CDR3 in amino acids: CASGPYNEQFF. Written as DNA, the CDR3 is TGTGCCAGCGGACCCTACAATGAGCAGTTCTTC.

V gene TRBV7-2 combines with J gene TRBJ2-7, with D unresolved. The CDR3 sequence is 16 residues long. Germline CDR1 and CDR2: SGHTA and FQGNSA. With 2 bases removed from V and 5 bases from J, the gap between germline ends came to 19 bases. Here the CDR3 DNA reads TGTGCCAGCAGCTTACTACCGCTGGGGTTGGGGAACGAGCAGTACTTC. Translated: CASSLLPLGLGNEQYF. Using reference TRBV7-2 and TRBJ2-7 for the parts outside the CDR3, the full variable domain is GAGVSQSPSNKVTEKGKDVELRCDPISGHTALYWYRQSLGQGLEFLIYFQGNSAPDKSGLPSDRFSAERTGGSVSTLTIQRTQQEDSAVYLCASSLLPLGLGNEQYFGPGTRLTVT.

The chain couples TRBV27 to TRBJ2-2; tentatively, D is TRBD1 (5 bases). CDR3 size: 15 residues. Deletions cut 2 bases from V and 0 bases from J, with 7 bases between. CDR1 and CDR2 from the germline V gene are MNHEY and SMNVEV (reference sequence). CDR3 DNA: TGTGCCAGCAGTTTACAGGGTACGAACACCGGGGAGCTGTTTTTT. Translation gives CASSLQGTNTGELFF.

The chain links TRBV2 to TRBJ1-4; D possibly corresponds to TRBD1 (5 bases). This CDR3 is built from 14 residues. V was cut by 5 bases and J by 6 bases, with 13 bases left in between. Per the germline V gene, CDR1 is SNHLY and CDR2 is FYNNEI. This chain's CDR3 is CASSRQRYDEKLFF. The DNA for the CDR3 is TGTGCCAGCAGTCGACAGCGGTATGATGAAAAACTGTTTTTT.

The rearrangement joins TRBV4-2 to TRBJ2-7, with D tentatively TRBD1 (5 bases). The germline CDR1 and CDR2 sequences are LGHNA and YNFKEQ. The CDR3 length is 13 residues. Trimming left V 5 bases short and J 6 bases short, with 14 bases between. Here the CDR3 reads CASSSQDKSEQYF. For the CDR3, the DNA is TGTGCCAGCAGCTCCCAGGACAAGTCCGAGCAGTACTTC.

The rearrangement uses TRBV5-6 and TRBJ1-1; maybe TRBD1 (5 bases). The V end was cut by 2 bases, the J end by 4 bases, with 18 bases between. Germline loops: CDR1 SGHDT, CDR2 YYEEEE. This CDR3 has 16 residues. The CDR3 bases are TGTGCCAGCAGCTTATTTGGGGGGTCTAGTTTCACTGAAGCTTTCTTT. Protein sequence: CASSLFGGSSFTEAFF.

CDR3 in DNA: TGTGCCAGCAGCTACCTCAGGGGAGGCACTGAAGCTTTCTTT. This codes for CASSYLRGGTEAFF. This chain joins TRBV7-9 and TRBJ1-1; perhaps TRBD1 as D (6 bases). V lost 4 bases, J lost 4 bases, and 13 bases lay in between. In germline, CDR1 is SEHNR, CDR2 FQNEAQ (reference sequence). The CDR3 spans 14 residues.

This clone occurred once. Distinct nucleotide sequences in the sample also encode this CDR3. This chain joins TRBV5-1 and TRBJ2-1, with D unclear. Trimming removed 0 bases at V and 1 base at J, with 8 bases between. Germline CDR1 reads SGHRS; CDR2 reads YFSETQ. The length of the CDR3 is 15 residues. The CDR3 DNA reads TGCGCCAGCAGCTTGGCGGCCGGGTCCTACAATGAGCAGTTCTTC. Amino acids: CASSLAAGSYNEQFF.

This chain links TRBV7-2 with TRBJ2-1, with TRBD2 identical over 13 bases. The V segment lost 1 base and the J segment 10 bases; nucleotides outside the gene matches: 4. The length of the CDR3 is 15 residues. Per the germline V gene, CDR1 is SGHTA and CDR2 is FQGNSA. CDR3: CASSLELAGGREQFF. CDR3 DNA sequence: TGTGCCAGCAGCTTAGAACTAGCGGGAGGGCGGGAGCAGTTCTTC.

The chain recombines TRBV7-9 with TRBJ2-3; the D is unclear. V was pared by 2 bases and J by 0 bases, with 9 bases between. This CDR3 comprises 15 residues. Germline V lookup: CDR1 SEHNR, CDR2 FQNEAQ (reference sequence). CDR3 nucleotide sequence: TGTGCCAGCAGCTTATACGGTTCTAGCACAGATACGCAGTATTTT. This translates into CASSLYGSSTDTQYF.

The chain employs TRBV28 and TRBJ2-7; a possible D gene is TRBD2 (5 bases). Germline values: CDR1 MDHEN, CDR2 SYDVKM. There are 17 residues in the CDR3. V lost 3 bases and J 3 bases, leaving 21 bases between the germline ends. This chain's CDR3 is CASSFPTGRAGNYEQYF. DNA for the CDR3: TGTGCCAGCAGTTTCCCAACTGGCCGTGCGGGCAACTACGAGCAGTACTTC.

Turning to this clone: The same CDR3 can be traced to other DNA sequences in this sample. The chain uses TRBV20-1 and TRBJ1-5; D not resolved. V was cut by 3 bases and J by 5 bases, with 5 bases left in between. CDR3 length: 11 residues. Germline CDR1 reads DFQATT; CDR2 reads SNEGSKA (reference sequence). In nucleotides, the CDR3 is TGCAGTGCTAGTAGGGATCAGCCCCAGCATTTT. This translates into CSASRDQPQHF.

V and J are TRBV29-1 and TRBJ1-1; D is ambiguous. V was trimmed by 7 bases and J by 1 base, leaving 13 bases between them. Germline loops: CDR1 SQVTM, CDR2 ANQGSEA. The CDR3 loop spans 13 amino acids. CDR3 nucleotides: TGCAGCGCCCGACGTCAGCAGAACACTGAAGCTTTCTTT. It specifies CSARRQQNTEAFF.

CDR3 in DNA: TGTGCCAGCAGCAGCGGGGCTGGAAACACCATATATTTT. It codes for CASSSGAGNTIYF. The chain has TRBV9 and TRBJ1-3; D not resolved. Trimming stripped 4 bases from V and 2 bases from J, with 7 bases between. The CDR3 runs 13 residues. Per germline, CDR1 SGDLS and CDR2 YYNGEE.

This rearrangement joins TRBV19 to TRBJ2-7, with 7 bases lining up with TRBD1. J lost 3 bases, V lost 3 bases, and 2 bases had no gene match. CDR3 length: 13 amino acids. Germline V gives CDR1 LNHDA, CDR2 SQIVND (reference sequence). This CDR3 is CASSIGTDYEQYF. DNA of the CDR3: TGTGCCAGTAGTATTGGGACAGACTACGAGCAGTACTTC.